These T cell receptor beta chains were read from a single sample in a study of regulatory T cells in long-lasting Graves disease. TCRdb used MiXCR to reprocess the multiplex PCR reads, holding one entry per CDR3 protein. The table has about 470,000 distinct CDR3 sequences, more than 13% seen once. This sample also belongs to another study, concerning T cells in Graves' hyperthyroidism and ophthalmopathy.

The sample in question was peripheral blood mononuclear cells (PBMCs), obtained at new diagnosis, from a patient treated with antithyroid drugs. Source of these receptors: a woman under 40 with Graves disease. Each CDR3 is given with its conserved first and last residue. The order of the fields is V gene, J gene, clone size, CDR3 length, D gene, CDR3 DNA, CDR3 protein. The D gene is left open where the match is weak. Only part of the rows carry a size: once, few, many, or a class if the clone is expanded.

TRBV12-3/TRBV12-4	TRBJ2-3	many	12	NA	TGTGCCAGCAGTTTACAGACTAGAACGCAGTATTTT	CASSLQTRTQYF
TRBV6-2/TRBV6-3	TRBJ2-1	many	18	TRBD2	TGTGCCAGCAGACGTACGTTCGGGGGGGCGAGCTCCTACAATGAGCAGTTCTTC	CASRRTFGGASSYNEQFF
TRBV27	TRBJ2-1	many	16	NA	TGTGCCAGCAGTTTAGCAGGACTGAGCTCCTACAATGAGCAGTTCTTC	CASSLAGLSSYNEQFF
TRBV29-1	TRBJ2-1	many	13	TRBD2	TGCAGCGTTGACCCGGGAGGGGGGTATGAGCAGTTCTTC	CSVDPGGGYEQFF
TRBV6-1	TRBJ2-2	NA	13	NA	TGTGCCAGCAGTCCCCGTCGGGACGGGGAGCTGTTTTTT	CASSPRRDGELFF
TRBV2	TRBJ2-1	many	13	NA	TGTGCCAGCACCCCTGCGGCGCTTTCCGAGCAGTTCTTC	CASTPAALSEQFF
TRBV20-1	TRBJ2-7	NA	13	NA	TGCAGTGCTAGGTACAGGGAACCCTACGAGCAGTACTTC	CSARYREPYEQYF
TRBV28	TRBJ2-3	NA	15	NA	TGTGCCAGCAGTTTCGGTACAGGAGACACAGATACGCAGTATTTT	CASSFGTGDTDTQYF
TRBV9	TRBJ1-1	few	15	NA	TGTGCCAGCAGCCCCGGTTGGACTATGAACACCGAAGCTTTCTTT	CASSPGWTMNTEAFF
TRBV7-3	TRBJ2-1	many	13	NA	TGTGCCAGCAGCTTATCAGGGACGAATGAGCAGTTCTTC	CASSLSGTNEQFF
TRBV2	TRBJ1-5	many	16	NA	TGTGCCAGCAGTGGTTCCCGGGACTCCAGCAATCAGCCCCAGCATTTT	CASSGSRDSSNQPQHF
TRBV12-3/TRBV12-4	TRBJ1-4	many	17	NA	TGTGCCAGCAGTTTAGGTCCCGGTGAGGATGCTAATGAAAAACTGTTTTTT	CASSLGPGEDANEKLFF
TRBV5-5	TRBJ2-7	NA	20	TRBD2	TGTGCCAGCAGCTTGGCAGGAACTAGCGGGAGCCTTAGGAACCCCTACGGGCAGTACTTC	CASSLAGTSGSLRNPYGQYF
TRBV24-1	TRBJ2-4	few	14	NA	TGTGCCACCAGGAAACGGATAGCCAAAAACATTCAGTACTTC	CATRKRIAKNIQYF
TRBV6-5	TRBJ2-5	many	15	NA	TGTGCCAGCAGTTTACTACAGGGAAATCGGGAGACCCAGTACTTC	CASSLLQGNRETQYF
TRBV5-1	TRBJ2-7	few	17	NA	TGCGCCAGCAGCTCCAACACCATCAGGGCCAGCTCCTACGAGCAGTACTTC	CASSSNTIRASSYEQYF
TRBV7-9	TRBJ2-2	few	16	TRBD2	TGTGCCAGCAGCTCCCCAGCGGGAGGGCCAACCGGGGAGCTGTTTTTT	CASSSPAGGPTGELFF
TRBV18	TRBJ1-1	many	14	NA	TGTGCCAGCTCACCACCAGGGACGCCACTTGAAGCTTTCTTT	CASSPPGTPLEAFF
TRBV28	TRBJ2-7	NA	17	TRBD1	TGTGCCAGCAGTCTATCCGTTGAGGGACAGGGGTTTTACGAGCAGTACTTC	CASSLSVEGQGFYEQYF
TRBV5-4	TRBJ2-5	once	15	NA	TGTGCCAGCAGCACGGGGATTTCCCCTCAAGAGACCCAGTACTTC	CASSTGISPQETQYF
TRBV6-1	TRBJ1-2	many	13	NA	TGTGCCAGCAGACCTTCAAGGTGGTATGGCTACACCTTC	CASRPSRWYGYTF
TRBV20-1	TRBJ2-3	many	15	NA	TGCAGTGCTAGTATCGGGGGACTTAGCACAGATACGCAGTATTTT	CSASIGGLSTDTQYF
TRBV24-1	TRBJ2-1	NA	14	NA	TGTGCCACCAGTGATTCACAGGGATCCGATGAGCAGTTCTTC	CATSDSQGSDEQFF
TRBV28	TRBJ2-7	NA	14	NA	TGTGCCAGCAGTCTAAGACTCAGGGCAGACGAGCAGTACTTC	CASSLRLRADEQYF
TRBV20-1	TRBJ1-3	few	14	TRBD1	TGCAGTGCTTTAGGACAGGGTCCAGGAAACACCATATATTTT	CSALGQGPGNTIYF
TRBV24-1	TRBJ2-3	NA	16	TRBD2	TGTGCCACCAGTGATTGGCTAGCGGGAGGGACAGATACGCAGTATTTT	CATSDWLAGGTDTQYF
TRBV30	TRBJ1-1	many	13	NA	TGTGCCTGGAGAGGGACCGCAAACACTGAAGCTTTCTTT	CAWRGTANTEAFF
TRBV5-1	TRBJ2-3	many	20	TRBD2	TGCGCCAGCAGCTTGGAACCCGCGACTAGCGGGAGGGCCGGTGCAGATACGCAGTATTTT	CASSLEPATSGRAGADTQYF
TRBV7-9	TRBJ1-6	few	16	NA	TGTGCCAGCAGCTTAAGTCCCAGGGGAGGGAATTCACCCCTCCACTTT	CASSLSPRGGNSPLHF
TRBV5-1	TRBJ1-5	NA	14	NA	TGCGCCAGCAGCTTGGAAGGGATCGGTCAGCCCCAGCATTTT	CASSLEGIGQPQHF
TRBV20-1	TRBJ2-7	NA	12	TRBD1	TGCAGTGCCCACTCGGGACAGAACGAGCAGTACTTC	CSAHSGQNEQYF
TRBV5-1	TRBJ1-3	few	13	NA	TGCGCCAGCAGCTGGGACGCTGGAAACACCATATATTTT	CASSWDAGNTIYF
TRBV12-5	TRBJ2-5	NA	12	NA	TGTGCTAGTGGATCCGGGGGAAAGACCCAGTACTTC	CASGSGGKTQYF
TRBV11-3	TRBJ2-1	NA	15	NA	TGTGCCAGCGGCAAGGACCGGCACTCCTACAATGAGCAGTTCTTC	CASGKDRHSYNEQFF
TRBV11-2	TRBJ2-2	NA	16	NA	TGTGCCGGCAGCTTAGTTTCCCCTAGAAACACCGGGGAGCTGTTTTTT	CAGSLVSPRNTGELFF
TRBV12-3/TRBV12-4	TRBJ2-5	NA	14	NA	TGTGCCAGCAGTTTGGGCCAGGAGGTTGAGACCCAGTACTTC	CASSLGQEVETQYF
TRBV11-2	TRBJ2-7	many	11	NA	TGTGCCAGCCGACAGGACTACGAGCAGTACTTC	CASRQDYEQYF
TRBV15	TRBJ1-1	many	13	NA	TGTGCCACCAGCAGAGTTGTGGGCACTGAAGCTTTCTTT	CATSRVVGTEAFF
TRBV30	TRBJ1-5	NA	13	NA	TGTGCCTGGAGCCACGGTAGCAATCAGCCCCAGCATTTT	CAWSHGSNQPQHF
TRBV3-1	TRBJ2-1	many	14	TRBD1	TGTGCCAGCAGCGGAAGGGACAGGGGGAATGAGCAGTTCTTC	CASSGRDRGNEQFF
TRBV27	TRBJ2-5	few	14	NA	TGTGCCAGCAGTTTAAGCGCCGACCAAGAGACCCAGTACTTC	CASSLSADQETQYF
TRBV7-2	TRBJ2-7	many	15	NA	TGTGCCAGCAGCTTAGGGGGGCAGCTACCCTACGAGCAGTACTTC	CASSLGGQLPYEQYF
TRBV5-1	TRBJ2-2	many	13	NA	TGCGCCAGCAGTCTTCGAACTCCCGGGGAGCTGTTTTTT	CASSLRTPGELFF
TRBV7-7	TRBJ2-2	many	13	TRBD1	TGTGCTTCTGGACAGGGGGCGCGCGGGGAGCTGTTTTTT	CASGQGARGELFF
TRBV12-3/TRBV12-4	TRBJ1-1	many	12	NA	TGTGCCAGCAGTTCTGGGTATCGGGAAGCTTTCTTT	CASSSGYREAFF
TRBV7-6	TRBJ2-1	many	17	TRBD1	TGTGCCAGCAGCTTTGTAGCAGGGACAGGGGGCTACAATGAGCAGTTCTTC	CASSFVAGTGGYNEQFF
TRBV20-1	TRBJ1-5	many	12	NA	TGCAGTGCTGGGGCGGTGGATCAGCCCCAGCATTTT	CSAGAVDQPQHF
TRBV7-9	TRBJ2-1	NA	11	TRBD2	TGTGCCAGCAGCATGGGGACTAGACAGTTCTTC	CASSMGTRQFF
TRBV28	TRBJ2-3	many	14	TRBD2	TGTGCCAGCAGCGGGACTAGCGGGAGGGGTACGCAGTATTTT	CASSGTSGRGTQYF
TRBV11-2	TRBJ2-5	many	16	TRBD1	TGTGCCAGCAGCTCCCTCCGGGACAGGGGGCGGGAGACCCAGTACTTC	CASSSLRDRGRETQYF
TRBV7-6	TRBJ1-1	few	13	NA	TGTGCCAGCACCCACGCGAGAGACACTGAAGCTTTCTTT	CASTHARDTEAFF
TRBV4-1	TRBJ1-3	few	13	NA	TGCGCCAGCAGCCAAGATCTCAGAAACACCATATATTTT	CASSQDLRNTIYF
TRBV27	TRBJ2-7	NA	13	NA	TGTGCCAGCAGCTCCTCGGCCCCTCGGGTTAGGCACTTC	CASSSSAPRVRHF
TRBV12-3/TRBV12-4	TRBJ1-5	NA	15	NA	TGTGCCAGCAGTTCCAGTTTGGATAGCAATCAGCCCCAGCATTTT	CASSSSLDSNQPQHF
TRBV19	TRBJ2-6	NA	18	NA	TGTGCCAGTAGTATAGGGAAAACCGGGTCGTCTGGGGCCAACGTCCTGACTTTC	CASSIGKTGSSGANVLTF